Given below is one T cell receptor (beta chain) in context. This specimen comes from a study of blood T cell repertoires in COVID-19. Repertoires were generated with immunoSEQ multiplex PCR, while TCRdb's copy carries only in-frame clones and drops some. Of roughly 220,000 clones detected, about nine tenths appear once; the ten largest clones hold less than 4.5%. The V gene's germline CDR1 is SNHLY and CDR2 FYNNEI. The CDR3 is 14 amino acids. The V and J ends lost 3 bases and 5 bases respectively, with 13 bases between them. The clonotype originates from a woman aged 40-49 years with acute COVID-19. This chain joins TRBV2 and TRBJ1-2; D is unclear. The sample taken for sequencing was PBMCs or T cells enriched from blood (not recorded which). CDR3 amino acids: CASSDGGQPYGYTF. CDR3 nucleotides: TGTGCCAGCAGTGACGGAGGTCAGCCATATGGCTACACCTTC.